This T cell receptor beta chain was captured in a study of shared clonotypes between healthy human individuals. Study at large: Per-donor plates numbered three CD4 naive, three CD4 memory, two CD8 naive and one CD8 memory. Study-wide findings and caveats: The four-donor shared clonotypes exceeded non-shared clonotypes in generation probability, with non-shared ones scoring lower.

Deletions cut 1 base from V and 7 bases from J, with 16 bases between. Germline lookup yields CDR1 SGHTA and CDR2 FQGNSA. The CDR3 runs 16 residues. The assay was immunoSEQ multiplex PCR, and TCRdb's table has in-frame clones only and misses some. The data contain under 2,500,000 clones, approximately 94% of them singletons. To note about this clone: Its cognate antigen is unknown.

This rearrangement joins TRBV7-2 to TRBJ2-2; D is possibly TRBD2 (6 bases). Sequenced sample: naive CD4+ T cells sorted from blood. The subset here: CD45RA+ positively selected. The receptor comes from a man between 18 and 35 years old in good health. The CDR3 is CASSLVGGVEIGELFF. CDR3 nucleotide sequence: TGTGCCAGCAGCTTAGTTGGCGGGGTGGAGATCGGGGAGCTGTTTTTT.